The 31 T cell receptor beta chains in this list originate from one sample, sequenced in a study of OX40 agonist ivuxolimab in advanced cancers. The table came from immunoSEQ multiplex PCR; TCRdb's copy has only in-frame clones and leaves some out. The sample consists of about 84,000 clones, 94% of them appearing once. The input for sequencing was CD4+ or CD8+ T cells sorted from blood, taken in a trial of the OX40 agonist ivuxolimab. The receptors shown here come from an adult with an advanced solid tumor such as melanoma, head and neck, liver or kidney cancer.

V gene TRBV9 combines with J gene TRBJ2-1, with a possible D match to TRBD1 (5 bases). Trimming stripped 4 bases from V and 8 bases from J, with 13 bases between. This CDR3 contains 13 residues. Germline V gene data show CDR1 as SGDLS and CDR2 as YYNGEE. The CDR3 region has the DNA TGTGCCAGCAGCTCCCTAGGGGCCGATGAGCAGTTCTTC. This gives the protein CASSSLGADEQFF.

The rearrangement uses TRBV6-4 and TRBJ2-7; D is undetermined. The CDR3 length is 15 residues. V was clipped by 3 bases and J by 6 bases, with 18 bases between them. The V gene's germline CDR1 is MRHNA and CDR2 SNTAGT. The DNA for the CDR3 is TGTGCCAGCAGTGAATCCGGTCCCGGTGGGTCCGAGCAGTACTTC. Encoded protein: CASSESGPGGSEQYF.

V and J are TRBV5-4 and TRBJ2-7, with 9 positions matching TRBD2. Trimming cost V 2 bases and J 5 bases; bases outside gene matches: 5. This CDR3 comprises 14 residues. The germline CDR1 and CDR2 sequences are SGHNT and YYREEE (reference sequence). CDR3 bases: TGTGCCAGCAGCTTCGTAGCGGGAGTAAACGAGCAGTACTTC. It encodes CASSFVAGVNEQYF.

This clone was observed once. The chain employs TRBV11-1 and TRBJ1-2, with 7 bases identical to TRBD1. From germline, CDR1 is SGHAT and CDR2 FQDESV (reference sequence). This CDR3 has 14 amino acids. V gave up 7 bases and J gave up 5 bases; unmatched junction bases: 10. CDR3 loop: CASTNGTVLYGYTF. Here the CDR3 DNA reads TGTGCCAGCACCAACGGGACAGTCCTGTATGGCTACACCTTC.

V gene TRBV6-6 combines with J gene TRBJ1-4; the D is unclear. Trimming cost V 0 bases and J 11 bases, with 4 bases left between them. Germline lookup yields CDR1 MNHNY and CDR2 SVGAGI (reference sequence). This CDR3 is built from 11 residues. CDR3 DNA: TGTGCCAGCAGTTACTCCGGGAAACTGTTTTTT. Its protein product is CASSYSGKLFF.

The chain joins TRBV5-6 to TRBJ1-2, with TRBD1 as a possible D gene (5 bases). The ends were cut back, 4 bases at V and 7 bases at J, with 17 bases in the middle. Germline values: CDR1 SGHDT, CDR2 YYEEEE. The CDR3 spans 14 residues. The CDR3 DNA is TGTGCCAGCAGCGCGGGACTCCCGCCTCTTGGCTACACCTTC. Translation gives CASSAGLPPLGYTF.

V usage is TRBV11-3 and J usage is TRBJ2-7, with 8 bases matching TRBD2. The length of the CDR3 is 11 residues. Germline CDR1 and CDR2: SGHNT and YENEEA. CDR3 sequence (DNA): TGTGCCAGCAGCTTATGCAGCGGGGGCTCAGTA. This encodes CASSLCSGGSV.

This sequence joins TRBV28 and TRBJ2-3, with TRBD2 identical over 11 bases. Per germline, CDR1 MDHEN and CDR2 SYDVKM. The CDR3 totals 18 residues. Unmatched junction bases numbered 8, after V lost 3 bases and J lost 0 bases. The CDR3 nucleotides read TGTGCCAGCAGTTTCGAGATAGCGGGAGGGACTAGCACAGATACGCAGTATTTT. Its protein is CASSFEIAGGTSTDTQYF.

V and J are TRBV9 and TRBJ2-3; 7 nucleotides line up with TRBD1. Germline CDR1 SGDLS, CDR2 YYNGEE. The ends lost 2 bases at V and 4 bases at J; junction bases unmatched: 4. The length of the CDR3 is 14 residues. The CDR3 loop is CASSVYQGADTQYF. The DNA of the CDR3 is TGTGCCAGCAGCGTGTATCAGGGGGCAGATACGCAGTATTTT.

The genes are TRBV19 and TRBJ2-1; a weak D match, TRBD2 (6 bases). CDR1 is LNHDA, CDR2 SQIVND, per germline (reference sequence). The CDR3 sequence is 19 residues long. V was trimmed by 1 base and J by 8 bases, leaving 27 bases between them. This CDR3 reads CASSIGRAPGALLEDEQFF. The CDR3 DNA reads as TGTGCCAGTAGTATAGGTCGGGCTCCGGGAGCGCTTCTTGAAGATGAGCAGTTCTTC.

The rearrangement joins TRBV2 to TRBJ2-7; 7 bases agree with TRBD1. The trim removed 4 bases at V and 2 bases at J, leaving 2 bases unmatched. The CDR3 runs to 13 residues. Germline CDR1 reads SNHLY; CDR2 reads FYNNEI. The CDR3 DNA follows: TGTGCCAGCAGTGGACAGGGCGCCTACGAGCAGTACTTC. Its translation: CASSGQGAYEQYF.

The V and J genes are TRBV11-2 and TRBJ2-3; D could derive from TRBD1 or TRBD2 (5 bases each). Germline V gene sequence: CDR1 SGHAT, CDR2 FQNNGV. CDR3 length: 15 amino acids. Trimming took off 5 bases at V and 6 bases at J, with 18 bases between the two ends. For the CDR3, the DNA is TGTGCCAGCAGCCCGGGGAGTGGGGGTCCGGATACGCAGTATTTT. Residues: CASSPGSGGPDTQYF.

The gene calls are TRBV19 and TRBJ2-3; either TRBD1 or TRBD2 may fit D (5 bases each). V gave up 7 bases and J gave up 4 bases, with 15 bases separating them. Germline CDR1 and CDR2: LNHDA and SQIVND (reference sequence). There are 14 residues in the CDR3. CDR3 DNA: TGTGCCAGTAACTCAGGGCTAGCAGCAGATACGCAGTATTTT. Translated, it gives CASNSGLAADTQYF.

The J gene is TRBJ2-7, the V gene TRBV6-1; 9 nucleotides match TRBD1. CDR3 length: 14 amino acids. Trimming at V came to 5 bases and at J to 3 bases, leaving 5 bases not matched to a gene. Germline loops: CDR1 MNHNS, CDR2 SASEGT. The CDR3 spells CASSPDRGFYEQYF. The DNA for the CDR3 is TGTGCCAGCAGTCCGGACAGGGGATTCTACGAGCAGTACTTC.

The gene calls are TRBV6-1 and TRBJ2-7, with TRBD2 identical over 8 bases. Germline CDR1 MNHNS, CDR2 SASEGT. Trimming at V came to 3 bases and at J to 4 bases, leaving 8 bases not matched to a gene. There are 15 residues in the CDR3. In DNA, the CDR3 is TGTGCCAGCAGTGATCGGACTAGCCTACTGTACGAGCAGTACTTC. The encoded protein is CASSDRTSLLYEQYF.

V is TRBV27 and J is TRBJ2-7; TRBD2 might be the D (6 bases). CDR1 is MNHEY and CDR2 is SMNVEV in the germline V gene (reference sequence). The CDR3 length is 14 residues. V lost 2 bases and J 6 bases, leaving 14 bases between the germline ends. Here the CDR3 DNA reads TGTGCCAGCAGTTTAGTAGCGGACCGGGTCGAGCAGTACTTC. Translation gives CASSLVADRVEQYF.

The rearrangement links TRBV10-3 to TRBJ2-3; 10 nucleotides align to TRBD1. V shed 0 bases and J 3 bases; nucleotides not matched to a gene: 3. Germline CDR1 and CDR2: ENHRY and SYGVKD. The length of the CDR3 is 16 residues. The CDR3 loop reads CAISESKGQGTDTQYF. DNA for the CDR3: TGTGCCATCAGTGAGTCGAAGGGACAGGGGACAGATACGCAGTATTTT.

V usage is TRBV9 and J usage is TRBJ2-1; D remains unclear. The V gene lost 3 bases and the J gene lost 3 bases, with 10 bases spanning the gap. CDR3 length: 14 amino acids. Germline values: CDR1 SGDLS, CDR2 YYNGEE. The CDR3 DNA follows: TGTGCCAGCAGCGAGGGCGGTTACTACAATGAGCAGTTCTTC. Protein sequence: CASSEGGYYNEQFF.

V is TRBV4-1 and J is TRBJ1-1; unclear D gene. The germline gives CDR1 MGHRA, CDR2 YSYEKL. The V and J ends lost 1 base and 8 bases respectively, with 11 bases between them. The CDR3 has 13 amino acids. The CDR3 sequence: CASSQALLREAFF. For the CDR3, the DNA is TGCGCCAGCAGCCAAGCACTTCTCCGGGAAGCTTTCTTT.

The chain is built from TRBV7-9 and TRBJ2-5; 11 bases fit TRBD2. Germline lookup yields CDR1 SEHNR and CDR2 FQNEAQ (reference sequence). The CDR3 is made up of 15 amino acids. With V trimmed by 5 bases and J by 4 bases, 6 bases remained unmatched. This CDR3 is CASSLLAGGAETQYF. The CDR3 DNA sequence: TGTGCCAGCAGCCTTTTAGCGGGAGGGGCAGAGACCCAGTACTTC.

This rearrangement joins TRBV4-1 to TRBJ2-7; 7 nucleotides match TRBD2. V was pared by 4 bases and J by 3 bases, with 6 bases of the junction left unmatched. From germline, CDR1 is MGHRA and CDR2 YSYEKL. The CDR3 has 14 residues. CDR3 loop: CASSPAGVDYEQYF. The DNA for the CDR3 is TGCGCCAGCAGCCCTGCGGGAGTAGACTACGAGCAGTACTTC.

V gene TRBV2 combines with J gene TRBJ1-2; D call uncertain. CDR1 is SNHLY, CDR2 FYNNEI, per germline. Trimming stripped 5 bases from V and 4 bases from J, with 5 bases between. The CDR3 runs to 11 residues. CDR3 DNA sequence: TGTGCCAGCAGTCTTCTCTATGGCTACACCTTC. This encodes CASSLLYGYTF.

The chain is built from TRBV5-5 and TRBJ2-7; D perhaps matches TRBD2 (6 bases). V shed 0 bases and J shed 2 bases, with 18 bases lying between them. The CDR3 totals 17 residues. CDR1 SGHKS and CDR2 YYEKEE come from the germline V gene (reference sequence). CDR3 loop: CASSLVGVAGSPYEQYF. CDR3 bases: TGTGCCAGCAGCTTGGTCGGGGTGGCGGGATCCCCCTACGAGCAGTACTTC.

CDR3 protein: CASSQDVAGGIDEQYF. The CDR3 nucleotides read TGCGCCAGCAGCCAAGATGTGGCGGGAGGCATCGACGAGCAGTACTTC. This rearrangement joins TRBV4-3 to TRBJ2-7, with TRBD2 matching over 8 bases. Germline lookup yields CDR1 LGHNA and CDR2 YSLEER. The V segment lost 0 bases and the J segment 5 bases; nucleotides outside the gene matches: 9. CDR3 size: 16 residues.

The genes are TRBV29-1 and TRBJ2-1; 15 positions match TRBD2. The CDR3 has 20 amino acids. The ends lost 6 bases at V and 5 bases at J; junction bases unmatched: 20. The germline gives CDR1 SQVTM, CDR2 ANQGSEA. The chain's CDR3 is CSVAGQGQGTSGRFNNEQFF. The CDR3 bases are TGCAGCGTGGCAGGACAGGGGCAGGGGACTAGCGGGAGGTTTAACAATGAGCAGTTCTTC.

CDR3 bases: TGCGCCAGCAGTGAATGGACAGGGCGGCACGAGCAGTACTTC. This encodes CASSEWTGRHEQYF. The gene calls are TRBV10-1 and TRBJ2-7, with TRBD1 matching over 8 bases. The CDR3 sequence is 14 residues long. Looked up from germline, CDR1 is WNHNN and CDR2 is SYGVQD (reference sequence). The V and J ends lost 3 bases and 5 bases, in that order; junction bases with no gene match: 6.

V gene TRBV27 combines with J gene TRBJ2-7, with TRBD2 as a possible D gene (6 bases). Germline V gene lookup returns CDR1 MNHEY and CDR2 SMNVEV (reference sequence). Trimming stripped 3 bases from V and 5 bases from J, with 14 bases between. This CDR3 contains 14 residues. CDR3 sequence (DNA): TGTGCCAGCAGTTTGGCGGGGACGTTCAACGAGCAGTACTTC. This sequence encodes CASSLAGTFNEQYF.

The chain has TRBV5-1 and TRBJ2-7, with D unclear. The CDR3 consists of 17 residues. V was shortened by 4 bases and J by 2 bases, with 22 bases between the two germline ends. Germline V lookup: CDR1 SGHRS, CDR2 YFSETQ. The CDR3 loop is CASSDEVRPTLAYEQYF. The CDR3 nucleotides are TGCGCCAGCAGCGACGAGGTGCGACCGACGCTAGCCTACGAGCAGTACTTC.

V usage is TRBV11-2 and J usage is TRBJ2-1, with a weak D call TRBD2 (6 bases). This CDR3 region has 11 residues. Germline loops: CDR1 SGHAT, CDR2 FQNNGV. V was clipped by 8 bases and J by 7 bases, with 9 bases between them. The CDR3 coding sequence is TGTGCCAGCTCGGCGGGAAATGAGCAGTTCTTC. Encoded protein: CASSAGNEQFF.

The chain links TRBV7-8 to TRBJ1-1; the match to TRBD1 covers 8 bases. Losses at the gene ends were 3 bases for V and 0 bases for J; bases not matched to a gene: 6. This CDR3 is 16 amino acids long. Germline V gene data show CDR1 as SGHVS and CDR2 as FQNEAQ. The CDR3 sequence is CASSLWTGTLNTEAFF. Written as DNA, the CDR3 is TGTGCCAGCAGCTTGTGGACAGGGACCTTGAACACTGAAGCTTTCTTT.

The chain combines TRBV6-5 with TRBJ2-7; unclear D gene. The germline V and J ends were trimmed by 2 bases and 2 bases, with 10 bases remaining between them. Per germline, CDR1 MNHEY and CDR2 SVGAGI. CDR3 size: 14 residues. CDR3 in amino acids: CASSYRSSAYEQYF. Here the CDR3 DNA reads TGTGCCAGCAGTTACCGATCCTCGGCCTACGAGCAGTACTTC.